The clone carrying this TCR beta chain was found a few times. Its antigen is not identified. V shed 3 bases and J 4 bases; nucleotides not matched to a gene: 7. The CDR3 totals 15 residues. CDR1 and CDR2 (germline): DFQATT, SNEGSKA (reference sequence). MiXCR, run by TCRdb on the 5' RACE reads, gives a single entry per CDR3 protein. The table shows more than 80,000 distinct CDR3 sequences, with less than 15% occurring only once. As to time point: sample taken at primary tumor resection. Sequencing of whole RNA from tumor, nontumor lung or frozen PBMC involved no sorting. The donors comprised some 70 untreated early-stage non-small cell lung cancer patients. This record comes from a study of spatial heterogeneity in lung cancer. Study information: Alpha-chain sequences were detected in numbers that were consistently lower than beta-chain sequences. Findings and limits, study-wide: Ubiquitous expanded tumor TCRs appeared in blood more at resection than follow-up.

The gene calls are TRBV20-1 and TRBJ2-2; 8 nucleotides align to TRBD2. The receptor was derived from a male donor with early-stage non-small cell lung cancer. Sequences were derived from PBMCs, sampled at surgery. The CDR3, as DNA: TGCAGTGCTAGGCGGACTAGCCAGCGCACCGGGGAGCTGTTTTTT. It translates to CSARRTSQRTGELFF.